Following are 18 T cell receptor beta chains from one sample sequenced in a study of CD8+CD57+ T cells in acquired aplastic anemia. Profiles of TCR beta VDJ and CDR3 were generated from a genomic DNA template. MiXCR, run by TCRdb on the reads, gives a single entry per CDR3 protein. The table includes approximately 95,000 distinct CDR3 sequences, around 62% detected once. It was patients with CD8+CD57+ cell expansion by flow cytometry who were chosen for sequencing. Source material: sorted CD4+, CD8+, or CD8+CD57+ T cells (not recorded which) from PBMCs. Receptors originate from a human donor with aplastic anemia.

The sample holds one count of this clonotype. The chain employs TRBV20-1 and TRBJ2-1; D not resolved. V lost 0 bases, J lost 0 bases, and 12 bases lay in between. Looked up from germline, CDR1 is DFQATT and CDR2 is SNEGSKA (reference sequence). The CDR3 extends over 16 amino acids. DNA for the CDR3: TGCAGTGCTAGAGAAGGAAGCTTCGGCTCCTACAATGAGCAGTTCTTC. Translating gives CSAREGSFGSYNEQFF.

This clonotype was seen many times. The chain joins TRBV11-2 to TRBJ1-4, with D unresolved. Germline values: CDR1 SGHAT, CDR2 FQNNGV. Deletions cut 0 bases from V and 10 bases from J, with 12 bases between. The length of the CDR3 is 14 residues. The CDR3 here is CASSLDGRGGKLFF. The CDR3 coding sequence is TGTGCCAGCAGCTTAGATGGGCGCGGTGGAAAACTGTTTTTT.

This chain connects TRBV20-1 to TRBJ2-1; maybe TRBD2 (6 bases). Germline CDR1 and CDR2: DFQATT and SNEGSKA (reference sequence). The CDR3 contains 12 residues. The ends were cut back, 3 bases at V and 9 bases at J, with 12 bases in the middle. Written as DNA, the CDR3 is TGCAGTGCTAGCTCGCCGGGGGTTGAGCAGTTCTTC. Its translation is CSASSPGVEQFF.

This chain uses TRBV20-1 with TRBJ2-3; 8 nucleotides line up with TRBD2. Germline CDR1 and CDR2: DFQATT and SNEGSKA (reference sequence). Trimming took 5 bases from V and 4 from J; bases not matched to a gene: 11. This CDR3 has 15 residues. In DNA, the CDR3 is TGCAGTGCTTGGAAGCCGGGGGGGGCCTCAGATACGCAGTATTTT. Translation: CSAWKPGGASDTQYF.

Details on this clonotype: A read error may account for a junction end that differs from germline. The V call is TRBV20-1, the J call TRBJ2-6; 9 bases are shared with TRBD1. The CDR3 extends over 12 amino acids. Germline loops: CDR1 DFQATT, CDR2 SNEGSKA (reference sequence). The CDR3: CSAETGGNVLTF. DNA of the CDR3: TGCAGTGCAGAGACAGGGGGCAACGTCCTGACTTTC.

The chain recombines TRBV19 with TRBJ2-3; D ambiguous. CDR3 length equals 13 residues. V shed 6 bases and J shed 6 bases, with 13 bases lying between them. Germline V gene data show CDR1 as LNHDA and CDR2 as SQIVND (reference sequence). In DNA, the CDR3 is TGTGCCAGTAGAAGGGTGGAGACCGATACGCAGTATTTT. It encodes CASRRVETDTQYF.

This clonotype was counted ten times or more. The rearrangement joins TRBV4-1 to TRBJ1-1, with D uncertain. The CDR3 runs to 14 residues. V lost 2 bases and J 0 bases, leaving 7 bases between the germline ends. Germline assignment: CDR1 MGHRA and CDR2 YSYEKL. CDR3 residues: CASSQHGLNTEAFF. DNA of the CDR3: TGCGCCAGCAGCCAACACGGATTGAACACTGAAGCTTTCTTT.

This clonotype was detected once. The chain employs TRBV20-1 and TRBJ2-7, with 8 bases that match TRBD2. Germline loops: CDR1 DFQATT, CDR2 SNEGSKA (reference sequence). V was pared by 0 bases and J by 6 bases, with 7 bases of the junction left unmatched. The CDR3 length is 14 residues. Here the CDR3 DNA reads TGCAGTGCTAGAGATCCCGGGAGGGCAGGCGAGCAGTACTTC. It codes for CSARDPGRAGEQYF.

The chain recombines TRBV7-8 with TRBJ1-1; D ambiguous. CDR1 SGHVS and CDR2 FQNEAQ come from the germline V gene. V was clipped by 5 bases and J by 8 bases, with 12 bases between them. The CDR3 has 12 amino acids. CDR3 DNA sequence: TGTGCCAGCAGCCCCCGGGGTACCGAAGCTTTCTTT. This gives the protein CASSPRGTEAFF.

The chain is built from TRBV7-6 and TRBJ2-7; D gene unclear. V gave up 1 base and J gave up 4 bases, with 14 bases separating them. The germline gives CDR1 SGHVS, CDR2 FNYEAQ. The CDR3 is made up of 15 amino acids. The CDR3 nucleotides are TGTGCCAGCAGCTTAGGATCTGGCGGAATTTACGAGCAGTACTTC. Translating it yields CASSLGSGGIYEQYF.

The chain recombines TRBV7-8 with TRBJ2-1; the D gene is possibly TRBD1 (6 bases). In germline, CDR1 is SGHVS, CDR2 FQNEAQ. The CDR3 extends over 14 amino acids. Between the trimmed V and J ends, which lost 5 bases and 4 bases, there was a span of 12 bases. DNA of the CDR3: TGTGCCAGCAGCCCAAGGGACATTTACAATGAGCAGTTCTTC. Residues: CASSPRDIYNEQFF.

V usage is TRBV24-1 and J usage is TRBJ2-3; tentative D call: TRBD1 (5 bases). Germline CDR1 is KGHDR and CDR2 is SFDVKD. The V end was cut by 5 bases, the J end by 4 bases, with 15 bases between. This CDR3 has 15 amino acids. The CDR3 coding sequence is TGTGCCACCAGTGTTGGGCAGGGAAGTGCAGATACGCAGTATTTT. This translates into CATSVGQGSADTQYF.

This clonotype was picked up one time. One base away lies a much larger clone, so this may be a sequencing read error. The chain links TRBV2 to TRBJ1-5; no firm D call. V was trimmed by 2 bases and J by 0 bases, leaving 8 bases between them. Germline V gives CDR1 SNHLY, CDR2 FYNNEI. This CDR3 is built from 15 residues. The CDR3 region is CASSEWGGSNQPQHF. The CDR3 nucleotides are TGTGCCAGCAGTGAATGGGGTGGTAGCAATCAGCCCCAGCATTTT.

This CDR3 reads CASSLPGNEQFF. CDR3 nucleotides: TGTGCCAGCAGCTTACCAGGGAATGAGCAGTTCTTC. The rearrangement joins TRBV7-8 to TRBJ2-1, with TRBD1 as a possible D gene (5 bases). Germline V gene data show CDR1 as SGHVS and CDR2 as FQNEAQ. The CDR3 spans 12 residues. The V and J ends lost 2 bases and 7 bases respectively, with 6 bases between them.

V and J are TRBV20-1 and TRBJ2-7, with a possible D match to TRBD1 (6 bases). Trimming left V 5 bases short and J 2 bases short, with 13 bases between. Germline V gene lookup returns CDR1 DFQATT and CDR2 SNEGSKA (reference sequence). This CDR3 has 13 amino acids. The DNA for the CDR3 is TGCAGTGCTGGGGGCGGTTCTGCCTACGAGCAGTACTTC. Its translation is CSAGGGSAYEQYF.

DNA for the CDR3: TGCAGCGTTGAAGAGGGACGGGTGAACACTGAAGCTTTCTTT. Encoded protein: CSVEEGRVNTEAFF. The genes are TRBV29-1 and TRBJ1-1; D might be TRBD1 (5 bases). Trimming took off 0 bases at V and 0 bases at J, with 8 bases between the two ends. The CDR3 consists of 14 residues. Germline V gene sequence: CDR1 SQVTM, CDR2 ANQGSEA.

The chain couples TRBV7-3 to TRBJ2-3, with D unclear. The CDR3 loop spans 13 amino acids. Germline V gives CDR1 SGHTA, CDR2 FQGTGA. Trimming stripped 5 bases from V and 2 bases from J, with 8 bases between. In DNA form, the CDR3 reads TGTGCCAGCAGCCCCGATTCCACAGATACGCAGTATTTT. Translated: CASSPDSTDTQYF.

By share, this clonotype counts as medium-sized. The chain employs TRBV7-9 and TRBJ2-7; no firm D call. CDR1 is SEHNR and CDR2 is FQNEAQ in the germline V gene (reference sequence). V was shortened by 6 bases and J by 3 bases, with 6 bases between the two germline ends. The CDR3 has 11 amino acids. CDR3 amino acids: CASSSLYEQYF. The DNA of the CDR3 is TGTGCCAGCAGTTCCCTCTACGAGCAGTACTTC.